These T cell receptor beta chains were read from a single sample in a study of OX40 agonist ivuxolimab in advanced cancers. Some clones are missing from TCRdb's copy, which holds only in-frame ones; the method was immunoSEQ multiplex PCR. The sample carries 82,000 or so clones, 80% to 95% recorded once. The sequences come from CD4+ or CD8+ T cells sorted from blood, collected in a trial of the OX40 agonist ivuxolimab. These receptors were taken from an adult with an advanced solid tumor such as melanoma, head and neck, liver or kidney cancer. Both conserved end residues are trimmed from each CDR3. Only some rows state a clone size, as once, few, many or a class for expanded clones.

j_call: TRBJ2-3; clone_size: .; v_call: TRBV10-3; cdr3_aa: AISESLRTDTQY
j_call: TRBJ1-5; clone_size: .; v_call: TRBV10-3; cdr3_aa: AISESLLRPQH
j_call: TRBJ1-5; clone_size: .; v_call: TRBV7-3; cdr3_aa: ASSPGPSQPQH
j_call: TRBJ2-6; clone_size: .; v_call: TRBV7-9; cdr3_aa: ASSLVVAGANVLT
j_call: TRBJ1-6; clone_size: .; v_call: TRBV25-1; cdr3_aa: ASSDTLNSSLH
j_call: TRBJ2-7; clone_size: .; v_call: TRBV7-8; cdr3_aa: ASSSATGVSGEQY
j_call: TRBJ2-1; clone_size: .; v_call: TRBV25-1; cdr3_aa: ASSEPGGGYNEQF
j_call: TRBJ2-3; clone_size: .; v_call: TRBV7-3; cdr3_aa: ASSLRGLYTDTQY
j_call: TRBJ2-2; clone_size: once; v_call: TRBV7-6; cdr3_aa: ASSLGEGDTGELF
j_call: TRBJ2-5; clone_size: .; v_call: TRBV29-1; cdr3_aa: SLGQGETQY
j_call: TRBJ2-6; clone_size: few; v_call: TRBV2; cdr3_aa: ASREPGSGANVLT
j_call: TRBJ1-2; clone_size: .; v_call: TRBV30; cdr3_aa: AWSFVSRNYGYT
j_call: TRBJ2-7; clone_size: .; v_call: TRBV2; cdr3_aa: ASRGQGGEQY
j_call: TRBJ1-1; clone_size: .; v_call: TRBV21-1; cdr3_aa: ASSKHAGTEAF
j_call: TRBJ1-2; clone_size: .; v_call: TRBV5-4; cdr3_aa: ASSPAGRDGYT
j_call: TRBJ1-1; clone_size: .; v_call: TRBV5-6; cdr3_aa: ASSLRGGGTEAF
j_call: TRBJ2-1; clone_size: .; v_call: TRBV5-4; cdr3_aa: ASSLEGSGSYNEQF